A single TCR beta chain is shown here with its context. How the authors handled the data: Reference gene primers were amplified, and this amplification served to estimate nucleated cell counts. The data were produced by immunoSEQ multiplex PCR, yet TCRdb's version contains in-frame clones alone and is incomplete. V and J calls and clone size follow that table, whereas D and trimming were derived from the DNA. Of about 220,000 clones in the sample, about 78% are singletons; the top ten hold 7% to 8.5%. These data are taken from a study of blood T cell repertoires in COVID-19. At the level of the study: Sites in the United States, Italy and Spain provided acute and convalescent COVID-19 samples. PBMCs, B-cell-depleted T cells, or T cells were the source of the cDNA or gDNA that made up the material.

This clonotype was sampled from a woman aged 65 to 85 with acute or convalescent COVID-19. What was sequenced was peripheral blood.

CDR3 residues: CASSVAGQVTQPQHF. The DNA of the CDR3 is TGTGCCAGCAGCGTAGCTGGACAGGTCACTCAGCCCCAGCATTTT. The chain couples TRBV9 to TRBJ1-5; TRBD1 matches at 7 bases. The CDR3 extends over 15 amino acids. In germline, CDR1 is SGDLS, CDR2 YYNGEE. Losses at the gene ends were 0 bases for V and 6 bases for J; bases not matched to a gene: 6.